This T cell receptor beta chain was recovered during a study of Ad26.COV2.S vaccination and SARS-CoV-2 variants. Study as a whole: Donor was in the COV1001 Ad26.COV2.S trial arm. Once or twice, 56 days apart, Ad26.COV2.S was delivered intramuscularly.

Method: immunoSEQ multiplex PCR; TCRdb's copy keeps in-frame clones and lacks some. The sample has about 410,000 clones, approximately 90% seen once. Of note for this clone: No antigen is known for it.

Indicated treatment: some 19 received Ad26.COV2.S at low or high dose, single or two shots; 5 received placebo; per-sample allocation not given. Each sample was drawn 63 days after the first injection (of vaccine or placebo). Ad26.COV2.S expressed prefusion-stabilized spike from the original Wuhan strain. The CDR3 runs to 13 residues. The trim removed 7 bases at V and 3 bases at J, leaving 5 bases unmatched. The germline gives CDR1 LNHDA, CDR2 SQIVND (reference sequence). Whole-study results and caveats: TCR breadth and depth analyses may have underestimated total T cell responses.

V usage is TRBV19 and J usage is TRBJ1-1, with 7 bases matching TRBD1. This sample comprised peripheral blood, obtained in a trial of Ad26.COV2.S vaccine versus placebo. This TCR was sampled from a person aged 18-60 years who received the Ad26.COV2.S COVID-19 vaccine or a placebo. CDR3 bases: TGTGCCAGTAAAGCGGGACAGTACACTGAAGCTTTCTTT. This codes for CASKAGQYTEAFF.